The clone carrying this TCR beta chain was seen at least ten times. Its antigen is unidentified. These data are taken from a study of T cells in Graves' hyperthyroidism and ophthalmopathy. It was RNA transcripts that yielded the amplified TCR beta CDR3 regions. First-round RT-PCR of the TCR CDR3 relied on the HTBI primer set. Each CDR3 protein is one row after TCRdb ran MiXCR on the multiplex PCR reads. The table lists 300,000 to 500,000 distinct CDR3 sequences, roughly 13% of them singletons, with 28% in the top ten. In germline, CDR1 is MGHDK, CDR2 SYGVNS. Trimming took off 7 bases at V and 4 bases at J, with 22 bases between the two ends. The length of the CDR3 is 16 residues. Each person with ophthalmopathy scored at least 3 on the Clinical Activity Score, reached NOSPECS grade 4 or higher, and had been ill under 3 months. Fresh 10 ml peripheral blood yielded PBMCs. Study conclusions and caveats: Among clonotypes expanded in thyroid above 0.001, most were also found in blood.

This TCR was recovered from a man in his forties or fifties with Graves' ophthalmopathy. Sequencing used blood. This chain uses TRBV25-1 with TRBJ1-1; unclear D gene. CDR3 loop: CASTMGGVDGTTEAFF. The DNA of the CDR3 is TGTGCCAGCACGATGGGCGGGGTGGACGGAACCACTGAAGCTTTCTTT.